The clone carrying this T cell receptor beta chain was recorded once. Its antigen is undetermined. The sample is drawn from a study of brain metastases from non-small cell lung cancer. Study results and caveats: Brain metastases had lower T-cell infiltration than primary tumors. TCR repertoires overlapped largely between brain metastases and matched primaries. Compared with their matched primary tumors, around 60% of brain metastases showed expanded T-cell clones.

The protocol was immunoSEQ multiplex PCR, while the TCRdb copy is restricted to in-frame clones and leaves out a portion. The table includes 15,000 or so clones, around four fifths detected once. In germline, CDR1 is SGHRS, CDR2 YFSETQ. The CDR3 is made up of 16 amino acids. Trimming cost V 5 bases and J 3 bases; bases outside gene matches: 6. The TCR was taken from a donor at least 40 years old with non-small cell lung cancer. The sequencing input was primary lung tumor tissue. The chain carries TRBV5-1 and TRBJ2-3; 13 bases match TRBD2. The CDR3 nucleotides are TGCGCCAGCAGTCGGATGACTAGCGGGGGGACAGATACGCAGTATTTT. Its protein is CASSRMTSGGTDTQYF.